A selection of T cell receptor beta chains follows, all from one sample in a study of blood T cell repertoires in COVID-19. Sequenced by immunoSEQ multiplex PCR; TCRdb stores in-frame clones only, minus some. This table holds 350,000 or so clones, 89% found once. The sequenced sample consisted of peripheral blood. Every receptor here comes from a woman aged 55-75 years with COVID-19, enrolled during active disease. CDR3s include the opening cysteine and the closing phenylalanine or tryptophan. The order of the fields is CDR3 length, V gene, J gene, D gene, clone size, CDR3 DNA, CDR3 protein. A D gene is named only where the DNA matches it firmly. Clone size is shown for a subset of rows, as once, few, many or a class of expanded clone.

14,TRBV7-9,TRBJ1-1,-,-,TGTGCCAGCAGTATTCCCAACATGAACACTGAAGCTTTCTTT,CASSIPNMNTEAFF
16,TRBV28,TRBJ1-2,-,-,TGTGCCAGCAGTTTGCCCCGGATCGAGGGCCGCTATGGCTACACCTTC,CASSLPRIEGRYGYTF
15,TRBV7-9,TRBJ2-1,TRBD1,-,TGTGCCAGCAGCCCGACGGACAGGGACTACAATGAGCAGTTCTTC,CASSPTDRDYNEQFF
12,TRBV6-6,TRBJ1-1,-,-,TGTGCCAGCAGTTCCAGGGGTACTGAAGCTTTCTTT,CASSSRGTEAFF
13,TRBV19,TRBJ1-1,-,-,TGTGCCAGTAGGGCACAGCCGAACACTGAAGCTTTCTTT,CASRAQPNTEAFF
15,TRBV28,TRBJ2-7,TRBD2,-,TGTGCCAGCAGTTTACCCGGGACTAGCGGGTACGAGCAGTACTTC,CASSLPGTSGYEQYF
13,TRBV11-3,TRBJ2-1,-,-,TGTGCCAGCAGCACTACCAATTACAATGAGCAGTTCTTC,CASSTTNYNEQFF
13,TRBV19,TRBJ1-6,-,-,TGTGCCAGTAGTATCGACAGTAATTCACCCCTCCACTTT,CASSIDSNSPLHF
15,TRBV2,TRBJ1-1,-,-,TGTGCCAGCAGTATAGAGGCAGCGGTAAGCACTGAAGCTTTCTTT,CASSIEAAVSTEAFF
16,TRBV5-6,TRBJ2-4,TRBD2,-,TGTGCCAGCAGCTCACCCGGGACTAGCGGGGTGAACATTCAGTACTTC,CASSSPGTSGVNIQYF
13,TRBV18,TRBJ1-6,-,-,TGTGCCAGTTGGGGAGGGGACGGTTCACCCCTCCACTTT,CASWGGDGSPLHF
14,TRBV5-1,TRBJ1-1,-,once,TGCGCCAGCAGCTTGGTGCGCGAAAACACTGAAGCTTTCTTT,CASSLVRENTEAFF
11,TRBV11-2,TRBJ1-1,-,-,TGTGCCAGCAGGGAGGGGGGGGAAGCTTTCTTT,CASREGGEAFF
14,TRBV7-9,TRBJ1-2,-,-,TGTGCCAGCACCCGGGGCGGGGCTAACTATGGCTACACCTTC,CASTRGGANYGYTF
14,TRBV5-1,TRBJ2-3,TRBD1,-,TGCGCCAGCAGGCCGGGACAGACCACAGATACGCAGTATTTT,CASRPGQTTDTQYF
14,TRBV6-1,TRBJ1-1,-,-,TGTGCCAGCAGTGACCAACCACAGAACACTGAAGCTTTCTTT,CASSDQPQNTEAFF
16,TRBV18,TRBJ1-3,-,-,TGTGCCAGCATTACCGGGACACTCTTTGCTGGAAACACCATATATTTT,CASITGTLFAGNTIYF
14,TRBV28,TRBJ1-5,-,-,TGTGCCAGCAGTCTACCGACAGACCTGCAGCCCCAGCATTTT,CASSLPTDLQPQHF
15,TRBV5-1,TRBJ1-1,-,-,TGCGCCAGCAGCTTAAGGCAGGGGTTCGACACTGAAGCTTTCTTT,CASSLRQGFDTEAFF
15,TRBV5-4,TRBJ2-7,-,-,TGTGCCAGCAGCCCCCCACCGGGAACTACCTACGAGCAGTACTTC,CASSPPPGTTYEQYF
12,TRBV12-3/TRBV12-4,TRBJ2-5,-,few,TGTGCCAGCAGTTTAATAGAAGAGACCCAGTACTTC,CASSLIEETQYF
20,TRBV14,TRBJ2-1,TRBD2,-,TGTGCCAGCAGCCAAGGACTTGTAAATGGCGGGGGGACGTCCTACAATGAGCAGTTCTTC,CASSQGLVNGGGTSYNEQFF
15,TRBV29-1,TRBJ1-2,-,-,TGCAGCGTTGAAGACTTCGGGGGACGGACCTATGGCTACACCTTC,CSVEDFGGRTYGYTF
11,TRBV7-9,TRBJ1-2,-,-,TGTGCCAGCAGTTTCAGGGGTGGCTACACCTTC,CASSFRGGYTF
15,TRBV28,TRBJ2-7,TRBD1,-,TGTGCCAGCAGTTCCTGGGACAGGAAAGCCTACGAGCAGTACTTC,CASSSWDRKAYEQYF
16,TRBV19,TRBJ2-3,-,-,TGTGCCAGTAGTATCCCCCGAGGACAGGGAGGGGATACGCAGTATTTT,CASSIPRGQGGDTQYF
13,TRBV5-1,TRBJ1-1,-,-,TGCGCCAGCAGCTTGGGCGAGAACACTGAAGCTTTCTTT,CASSLGENTEAFF
14,TRBV5-1,TRBJ2-7,-,few,TGCGCCAGCAGCTTGCAGGGGCAGGACTACGAGCAGTACTTC,CASSLQGQDYEQYF
14,TRBV28,TRBJ2-2,TRBD1,few,TGTGCCAGCAGTGGGACAGCTAACACCGGGGAGCTGTTTTTT,CASSGTANTGELFF
15,TRBV6-6,TRBJ1-5,-,few,TGTGCCAGCAGTTATTCAGAGCGAAGGGGTCAGCCCCAGCATTTT,CASSYSERRGQPQHF
16,TRBV27,TRBJ2-2,TRBD2,few,TGTGCCAGCAGTTTAGCCCAGCGGGGCTTAACCGGGGAGCTGTTTTTT,CASSLAQRGLTGELFF
13,TRBV12-1,TRBJ1-2,-,-,TGTGCCAGCCGTCGGGCAGGGGGTTATAGCTACACCTTC,CASRRAGGYSYTF
15,TRBV9,TRBJ2-1,TRBD2,-,TGTGCCAGCAGCGTAAGCCTAGCGGGGACCAATGAGCAGTTCTTC,CASSVSLAGTNEQFF
15,TRBV4-1,TRBJ1-4,TRBD1,-,TGCGCCAGCAGCCAAGCGTCAGGGGGCGATGAAAAACTGTTTTTT,CASSQASGGDEKLFF
14,TRBV24-1,TRBJ2-1,TRBD1,-,TGTGCCACCAGTGTGGGACAGGGTATCCATGAGCAGTTCTTC,CATSVGQGIHEQFF
16,TRBV19,TRBJ1-5,TRBD1,-,TGTGCCAGTAGTACAACAGGGGTGAGCGGCAATCAGCCCCAGCATTTT,CASSTTGVSGNQPQHF
15,TRBV2,TRBJ2-5,TRBD1,-,TGTGCCAGCAGGACAGGGGGCAGTGGTTCAGAGACCCAGTACTTC,CASRTGGSGSETQYF
13,TRBV11-3,TRBJ1-1,-,-,TGTGCCAGCAGCCAAACAGTGATCACTGAAGCTTTCTTT,CASSQTVITEAFF
14,TRBV5-1,TRBJ1-1,TRBD1,once,TGCGCCAGCAGCATGAAGGGGGCCCCCACTGAAGCTTTCTTT,CASSMKGAPTEAFF
12,TRBV5-4,TRBJ1-1,-,-,TGTGCCAGCAGCTGGGGGGACTCTGAAGCTTTCTTT,CASSWGDSEAFF
12,TRBV12-3/TRBV12-4,TRBJ1-1,-,few,TGTGCCAGCAGTTATGAAGGGGCCCCTCCTTTCTTT,CASSYEGAPPFF
15,TRBV7-3,TRBJ1-2,TRBD1,few,TGTGCCAGCAGCCAGCGGACAGGGGATCTTTATGGCTACACCTTC,CASSQRTGDLYGYTF
13,TRBV7-9,TRBJ1-2,-,-,TGTGCCAGCAGCTTAGCCACTAACTATGGCTACACCTTC,CASSLATNYGYTF
12,TRBV28,TRBJ1-2,-,-,TGTGCCAGCGCACCAAGAGCGCGTGGCTACACCTTC,CASAPRARGYTF
15,TRBV5-8,TRBJ1-6,-,once,TGTGCCAGCAGCTTGGAAGCCACCCGGGATTCACCCCTCCACTTT,CASSLEATRDSPLHF
14,TRBV25-1,TRBJ2-7,TRBD1,-,TGTGCCAGCAGCAAGACAGGGGGCTCCTACGAGCAGTACTTC,CASSKTGGSYEQYF
16,TRBV27,TRBJ2-4,TRBD1,-,TGTGCCAGCAGTCGACAGGGGTCGGTAGCCAAAAACATTCAGTACTTC,CASSRQGSVAKNIQYF
14,TRBV5-1,TRBJ1-1,TRBD1,-,TGCGCCAGCCGCTCTCGGACAGGTAACACTGAAGCTTTCTTT,CASRSRTGNTEAFF
14,TRBV2,TRBJ1-2,-,-,TGTGCCAGCAGTGAGAGGACTCCTAAAGATGGCTACACCTTC,CASSERTPKDGYTF
15,TRBV11-2,TRBJ2-3,TRBD2,-,TGTGCCAGCAGCTTAAGCGGGGGGGCCGCAGATACGCAGTATTTT,CASSLSGGAADTQYF
15,TRBV5-1,TRBJ2-7,-,-,TGCGCCAGCAGCTCCCGAGAGGGACTCTCCTACGAGCAGTACTTC,CASSSREGLSYEQYF
14,TRBV19,TRBJ2-7,-,-,TGTGCCAGTAGTCGGGACTCACGCACCTACGAGCAGTACTTC,CASSRDSRTYEQYF
14,TRBV19,TRBJ2-3,TRBD1,-,TGTGCCAGTAGTTCTAGACAGGGTAGGGATACGCAGTATTTT,CASSSRQGRDTQYF
16,TRBV4-1,TRBJ2-1,TRBD1,-,TGCGCCAGCAGCCAGGCCTCGGGACAGGGGGTTTATGAGCAGTTCTTC,CASSQASGQGVYEQFF
14,TRBV7-2,TRBJ1-5,-,-,TGTGCCAGCAGATTGACAGATAGCAATCAGCCCCAGCATTTT,CASRLTDSNQPQHF
13,TRBV6-5,TRBJ2-1,-,once,TGTGCCAGCAGTTACACTGACTACAATGAGCAGTTCTTC,CASSYTDYNEQFF
15,TRBV4-2,TRBJ2-7,-,-,TGTGCCAGCAGCCAAGAGAGTAGGGGATCCTACGAGCAGTACTTC,CASSQESRGSYEQYF